The clone carrying this TCR beta chain was observed many times. This entry comes from a study of identical twins. A single record per CDR3 protein comes from TCRdb applying MiXCR to the 5' RACE reads. The sample holds about 890,000 distinct CDR3 sequences, 12% seen once. The CDR3 runs to 13 residues. Between the trimmed V and J ends, which lost 10 bases and 0 bases, there was a span of 10 bases. Per the germline V gene, CDR1 is ENHRY and CDR2 is SYGVKD. The sample was also reused in another study, on yellow fever vaccine responses in identical twins.

The TCR originated in a young woman in good health. The V call is TRBV10-3, the J call TRBJ1-5; D remains unclear. Sequencing input: PBMCs. The CDR3 DNA follows: TGTGCCACCAGCACGGATAGCAATCAGCCCCAGCATTTT. It translates to CATSTDSNQPQHF.